This T cell receptor beta chain was profiled in a study of shared clonotypes between healthy human individuals. Overall study context: Donors, aged 18 to 49, were a couple of women and three men.

Concerning this clone: Its antigen is undetermined.

Study results and caveats: The authors expected sequencing depth to affect clonotype sharing among donors. Across subsets, estimated richness was generally greater for naive than for memory populations.

Trimming stripped 6 bases from V and 1 base from J, with 12 bases between. This CDR3 has 14 amino acids. Germline V lookup: CDR1 MNHNS, CDR2 SASEGT. Over several immunoSEQ plates, each subset's genomic DNA was distributed in even portions. Some clones are missing from TCRdb's copy, which holds only in-frame ones; the method was immunoSEQ multiplex PCR. Of approximately 530,000 clones detected, about 95% appear once; the ten largest clones hold 0.05% to 0.07%. This TCR derives from a woman aged 30 to 39 in good health. The material sequenced was naive CD4+ T cells sorted from blood. Stated subset: CD45RA+ positively selected. The V and J genes are TRBV6-1 and TRBJ1-1; D gene unclear. The CDR3 coding sequence is TGTGCCAGCAGCCCGAGGACGGGGAACACTGAAGCTTTCTTT. Translating gives CASSPRTGNTEAFF.